This T cell receptor beta chain was sequenced during a study of cytomegalovirus exposure and HLA in healthy donors. Study at large: As an earlier analysis found, some 170 million T cells yielded about 120 million unique TCR beta sequences. Study-level results: Investigators reported around 150 TCR beta chains as tied to cytomegalovirus. Immune exposure information comprised only CMV serostatus.

PCR used 60 Vbeta primers and 13 Jbeta primers. Sequenced by immunoSEQ multiplex PCR; TCRdb stores in-frame clones only, minus some. The sample shows roughly 97,000 clones, around 81% of them seen only once. Note on this clone: Its target is unknown.

The ends were cut back, 3 bases at V and 3 bases at J, with 11 bases in the middle. The germline gives CDR1 KGHSH, CDR2 LQKENI. The CDR3 covers 14 residues. The TCR sequence derives from a middle-aged man in good health and CMV-seropositive. This sequence joins TRBV18 and TRBJ1-1; tentative D call: TRBD1 (5 bases). The sequenced sample was PBMCs. CDR3 DNA: TGTGCCAGCTCACCGGTTCGGGGGGACACTGAAGCTTTCTTT. As protein: CASSPVRGDTEAFF.